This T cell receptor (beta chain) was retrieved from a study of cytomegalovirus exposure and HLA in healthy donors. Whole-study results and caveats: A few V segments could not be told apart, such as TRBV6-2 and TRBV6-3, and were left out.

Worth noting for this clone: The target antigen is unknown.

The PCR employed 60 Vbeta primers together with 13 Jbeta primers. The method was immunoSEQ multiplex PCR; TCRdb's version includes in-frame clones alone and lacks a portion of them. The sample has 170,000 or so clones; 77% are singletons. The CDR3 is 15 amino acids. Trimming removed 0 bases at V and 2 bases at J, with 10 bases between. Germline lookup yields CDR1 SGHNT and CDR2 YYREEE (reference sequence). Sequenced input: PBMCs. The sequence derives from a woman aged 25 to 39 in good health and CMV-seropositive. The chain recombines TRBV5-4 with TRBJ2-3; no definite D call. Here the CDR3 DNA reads TGTGCCAGCAGCTTGGGTTTCACTGACACAGATACGCAGTATTTT. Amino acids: CASSLGFTDTDTQYF. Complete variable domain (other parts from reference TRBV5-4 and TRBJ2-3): ETGVTQSPTHLIKTRGQQVTLRCSSQSGHNTVSWYQQALGQGPQFIFQYYREEENGRGNFPPRFSGLQFPNYSSELNVNALELDDSALYLCASSLGFTDTDTQYFGPGTRLTVL.